A single T cell receptor beta chain is shown here with its context. Its antigen remains unidentified. CDR1 and CDR2 (germline): LNHDA, SQIVND (reference sequence). V was pared by 3 bases and J by 2 bases, with 7 bases between. This CDR3 comprises 13 residues. This sample is drawn from a study of CD8+ T cells in alopecia areata. Study context: Those treated were given oral tofacitinib at 5 to 10 mg twice daily. Dosing with tofacitinib proceeded for 6 to 18 months, followed by 6 months off drug. General study points: Among patients, TCR sharing was less clear than in mice, a difference possibly due in part to HLA diversity in the patient population. Normal skin's resident alphabeta T cells are sequenced alongside lesional scalp T cells.

Extracted RNA was reverse transcribed into cDNA, the sequencing template. TCRdb keeps only in-frame clones here, not all; method: immunoSEQ multiplex PCR. The sample yields 11,000 or so clones, under 65% seen once. Individuals with alopecia areata gave both lesional scalp punch biopsies and peripheral blood for collection. Sequenced input: skin. This clonotype was sampled from a human donor with alopecia areata. The V gene is TRBV19, the J gene TRBJ1-2, with no clear D. In DNA form, the CDR3 reads TGTGCCAGTAGTATGGAAGGAAACTATGGCTACACCTTC. Translated, it gives CASSMEGNYGYTF.